This entry describes one T cell receptor (beta chain). No antigen is known for it. The CDR3 has 14 amino acids. The V end was cut by 0 bases, the J end by 10 bases, with 11 bases between. Looked up from germline, CDR1 is SGHRS and CDR2 is YFSETQ. Use of 60 Vbeta and 13 Jbeta primers characterized the PCR. Repertoires were generated with immunoSEQ multiplex PCR, while TCRdb's copy carries only in-frame clones and drops some. The table lists about 190,000 clones, 79% of them singletons, with 1.6% in the top ten. The sample comes from a study of cytomegalovirus exposure and HLA in healthy donors. Study results and limitations: Later genetic work tied a missense DCLRE1C variant to beta-chain V and J trimming.

The sample taken for sequencing was PBMCs. The receptor was isolated from a woman aged 18-30 years in good health and CMV-seronegative. V usage is TRBV5-1 and J usage is TRBJ1-6; tentative D call: TRBD1 (6 bases). The DNA of the CDR3 is TGCGCCAGCAGCTTGGGGAACAGGGACTCACCCCTCCACTTT. It codes for CASSLGNRDSPLHF.